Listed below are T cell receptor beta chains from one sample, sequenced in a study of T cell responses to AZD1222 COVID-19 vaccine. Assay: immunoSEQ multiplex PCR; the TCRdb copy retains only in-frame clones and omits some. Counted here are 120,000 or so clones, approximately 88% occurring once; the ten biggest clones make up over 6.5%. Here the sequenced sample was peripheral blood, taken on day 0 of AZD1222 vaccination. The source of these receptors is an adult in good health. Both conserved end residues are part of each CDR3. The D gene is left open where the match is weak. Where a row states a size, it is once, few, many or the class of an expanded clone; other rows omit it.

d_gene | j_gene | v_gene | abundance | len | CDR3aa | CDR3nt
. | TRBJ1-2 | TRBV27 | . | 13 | CASTTGAGYGYTF | TGTGCCAGCACAACGGGTGCCGGCTATGGCTACACCTTC
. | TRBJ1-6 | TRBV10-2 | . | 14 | CASRDRAGNSPLHF | TGCGCCAGCAGGGACCGGGCGGGGAATTCACCCCTCCACTTT
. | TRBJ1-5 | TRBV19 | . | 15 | CASTMGGTSNQPQHF | TGTGCCAGTACTATGGGCGGGACTAGCAATCAGCCCCAGCATTTT
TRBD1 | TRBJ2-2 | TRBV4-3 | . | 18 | CASSQLRDREWNTGELFF | TGCGCCAGCAGCCAACTTAGGGACAGGGAATGGAACACCGGGGAGCTGTTTTTT
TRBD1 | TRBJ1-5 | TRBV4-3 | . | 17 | CASSQDQGARGNQPQHF | TGCGCCAGCAGCCAAGATCAGGGGGCTAGGGGCAATCAGCCCCAGCATTTT
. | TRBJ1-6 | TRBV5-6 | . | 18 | CASSLPAGRGSYNSPLHF | TGTGCCAGCAGCCTACCCGCTGGGAGGGGATCCTATAATTCACCCCTCCACTTT
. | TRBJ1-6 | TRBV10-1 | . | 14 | CASSLLPRDSPLHF | TGCGCCAGCAGCCTTCTCCCCCGGGATTCACCCCTCCACTTT
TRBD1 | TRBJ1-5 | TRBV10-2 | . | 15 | CASSESDRFNQPQHF | TGCGCCAGCAGTGAGTCGGACAGGTTCAATCAGCCCCAGCATTTT
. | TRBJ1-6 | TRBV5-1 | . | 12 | CASTPGNSPLHF | TGCGCCAGCACTCCCGGGAATTCACCCCTCCACTTT
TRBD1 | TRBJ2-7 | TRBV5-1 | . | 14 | CASSLMDRVHEQYF | TGCGCCAGCAGCCTGATGGACAGGGTTCACGAGCAGTACTTC
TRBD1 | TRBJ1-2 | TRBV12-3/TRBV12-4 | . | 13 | CASSLGQGIGYTF | TGTGCCAGCAGCCTAGGACAGGGGATAGGCTACACCTTC
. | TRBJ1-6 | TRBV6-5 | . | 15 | CASSPTGSPNSPLHF | TGTGCCAGCAGTCCCACAGGGTCACCTAATTCACCCCTCCACTTT
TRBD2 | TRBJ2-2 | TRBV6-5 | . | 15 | CASSYGRGVTGELFF | TGTGCCAGCAGTTACGGGAGGGGCGTCACCGGGGAGCTGTTTTTT
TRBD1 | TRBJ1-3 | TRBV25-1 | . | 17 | CASRRGRGRDLGNTIYF | TGTGCCAGCAGGAGGGGGCGTGGCAGGGATCTTGGAAACACCATATATTTT
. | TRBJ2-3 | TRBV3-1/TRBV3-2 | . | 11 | CASSPGDTQYF | TGTGCCAGCAGCCCCGGGGATACGCAGTATTTT
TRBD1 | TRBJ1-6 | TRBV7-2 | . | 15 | CASGQGQSYNSPLHF | TGTGCCAGCGGACAGGGTCAGTCCTATAATTCACCCCTCCACTTT
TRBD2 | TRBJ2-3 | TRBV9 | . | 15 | CASSVGGSGTDTQYF | TGTGCCAGCAGCGTAGGCGGGAGTGGAACAGATACGCAGTATTTT
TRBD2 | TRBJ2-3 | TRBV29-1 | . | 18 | CSVRRGTSGRAGPDTQYF | TGCAGCGTTCGAAGGGGGACTAGCGGGAGGGCAGGGCCAGATACGCAGTATTTT
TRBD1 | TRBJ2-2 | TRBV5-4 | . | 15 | CASSPGQGVTGELFF | TGTGCCAGCAGCCCGGGACAGGGAGTCACCGGGGAGCTGTTTTTT
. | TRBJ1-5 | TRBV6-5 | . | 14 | CASSYRQSNQPQHF | TGTGCCAGCAGTTATAGACAGAGCAATCAGCCCCAGCATTTT
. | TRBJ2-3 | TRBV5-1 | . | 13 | CASRPHTADTQYF | TGCGCCAGCAGGCCCCATACGGCAGATACGCAGTATTTT
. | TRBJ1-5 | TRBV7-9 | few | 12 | CASSLPTQPQHF | TGTGCCAGCAGTCTCCCCACTCAGCCCCAGCATTTT
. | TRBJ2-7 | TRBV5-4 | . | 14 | CASSPSGGSYEQYF | TGTGCCAGCAGCCCAAGTGGCGGTTCCTACGAGCAGTACTTC
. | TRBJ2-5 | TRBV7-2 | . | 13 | CASRWSGEETQYF | TGTGCCAGCAGGTGGAGTGGGGAAGAGACCCAGTACTTC
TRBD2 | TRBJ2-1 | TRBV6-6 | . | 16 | CASSSPRGGSTMKQFF | TGTGCCAGCAGTTCCCCCCGCGGGGGGAGTACAATGAAGCAGTTCTTC
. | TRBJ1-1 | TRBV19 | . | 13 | CASSMSANTEAFF | TGTGCCAGTAGTATGTCGGCGAACACTGAAGCTTTCTTT
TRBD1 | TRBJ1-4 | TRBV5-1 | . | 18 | CASSRVRLSGQGGEKLFF | TGCGCCAGCAGCAGGGTTAGGCTGTCGGGACAGGGAGGTGAAAAACTGTTTTTT
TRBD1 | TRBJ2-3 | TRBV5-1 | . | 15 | CASSSRDRGADTQYF | TGCGCCAGCAGCTCCCGGGACAGGGGCGCAGATACGCAGTATTTT